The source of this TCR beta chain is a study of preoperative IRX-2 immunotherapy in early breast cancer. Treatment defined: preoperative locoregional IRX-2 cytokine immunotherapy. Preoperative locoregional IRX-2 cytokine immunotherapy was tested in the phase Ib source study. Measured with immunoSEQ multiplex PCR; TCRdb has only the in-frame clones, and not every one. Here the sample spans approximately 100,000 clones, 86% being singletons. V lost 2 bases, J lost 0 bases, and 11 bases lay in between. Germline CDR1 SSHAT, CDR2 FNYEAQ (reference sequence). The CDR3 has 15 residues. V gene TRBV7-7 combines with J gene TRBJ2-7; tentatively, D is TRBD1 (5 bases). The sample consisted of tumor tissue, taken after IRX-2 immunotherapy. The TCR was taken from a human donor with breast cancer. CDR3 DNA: TGTGCCAGCAGCTTATCACAGGCAAGCTCCTACGAGCAGTACTTC. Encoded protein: CASSLSQASSYEQYF.